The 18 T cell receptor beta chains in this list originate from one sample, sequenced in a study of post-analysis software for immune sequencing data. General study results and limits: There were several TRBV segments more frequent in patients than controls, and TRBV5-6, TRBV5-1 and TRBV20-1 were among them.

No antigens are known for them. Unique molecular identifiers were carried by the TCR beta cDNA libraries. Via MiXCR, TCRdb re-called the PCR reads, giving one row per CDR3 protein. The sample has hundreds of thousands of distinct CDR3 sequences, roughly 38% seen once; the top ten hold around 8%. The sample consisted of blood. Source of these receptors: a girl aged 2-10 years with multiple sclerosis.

The DNA of the CDR3 is TGCAGTGCTAGAGATGGAACAGCCTATGGCTACACCTTC. This encodes CSARDGTAYGYTF. J is TRBJ1-2 and V is TRBV20-1; D ambiguous. CDR1 DFQATT and CDR2 SNEGSKA come from the germline V gene (reference sequence). CDR3 length: 13 residues. Trimming cost V 0 bases and J 4 bases, with 9 bases left between them.

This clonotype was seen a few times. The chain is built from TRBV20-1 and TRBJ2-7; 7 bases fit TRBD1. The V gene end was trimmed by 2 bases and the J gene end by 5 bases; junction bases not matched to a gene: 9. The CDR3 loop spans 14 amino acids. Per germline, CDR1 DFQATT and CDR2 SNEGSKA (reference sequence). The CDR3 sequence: CSARRRQGRNEQYF. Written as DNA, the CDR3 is TGCAGTGCTAGACGGAGACAGGGTAGGAACGAGCAGTACTTC.

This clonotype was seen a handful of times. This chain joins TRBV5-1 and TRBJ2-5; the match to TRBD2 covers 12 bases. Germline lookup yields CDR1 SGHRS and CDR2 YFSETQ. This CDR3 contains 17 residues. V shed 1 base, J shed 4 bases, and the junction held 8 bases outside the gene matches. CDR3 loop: CASSLIPSGGAVETQYF. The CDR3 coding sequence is TGCGCCAGCAGCTTGATTCCTAGCGGGGGGGCCGTAGAGACCCAGTACTTC.

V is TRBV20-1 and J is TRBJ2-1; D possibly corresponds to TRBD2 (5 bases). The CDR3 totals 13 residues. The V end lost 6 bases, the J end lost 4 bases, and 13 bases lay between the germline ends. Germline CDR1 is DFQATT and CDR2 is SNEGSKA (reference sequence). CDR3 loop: CSAQVGEYNEQFF. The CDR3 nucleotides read TGCAGTGCCCAAGTCGGGGAGTACAATGAGCAGTTCTTC.

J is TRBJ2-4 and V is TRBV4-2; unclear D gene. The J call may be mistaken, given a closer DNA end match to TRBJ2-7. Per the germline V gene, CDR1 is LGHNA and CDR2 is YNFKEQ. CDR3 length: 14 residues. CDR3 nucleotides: TGTGCCAGCAGCAAAAGTGGCAGCCCCTACGAGCAGTACTTC. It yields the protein CASSKSGSPYEQYF.

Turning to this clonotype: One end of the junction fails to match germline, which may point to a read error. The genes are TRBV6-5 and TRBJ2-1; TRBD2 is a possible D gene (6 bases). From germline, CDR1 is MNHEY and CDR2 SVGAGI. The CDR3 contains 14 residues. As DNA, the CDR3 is TGTGCCGGCAGTTACGCGATCGGGACTCCGGAACAGTTCTTC. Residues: CAGSYAIGTPEQFF.

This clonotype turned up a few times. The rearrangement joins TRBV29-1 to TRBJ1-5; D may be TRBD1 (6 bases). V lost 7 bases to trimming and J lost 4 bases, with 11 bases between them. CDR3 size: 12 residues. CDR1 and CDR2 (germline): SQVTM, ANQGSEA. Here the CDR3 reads CSAQTGNQPQHF. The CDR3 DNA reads TGCAGCGCTCAGACAGGAAATCAGCCCCAGCATTTT. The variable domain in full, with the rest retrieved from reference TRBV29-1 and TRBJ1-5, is SAVISQKPSRDICQRGTSLTIQCQVDSQVTMMFWYRQQPGQSLTLIATANQGSEATYESGFVIDKFPISRPNLTFSTLTVSNMSPEDSSIYLCSAQTGNQPQHFGDGTRLSIL.

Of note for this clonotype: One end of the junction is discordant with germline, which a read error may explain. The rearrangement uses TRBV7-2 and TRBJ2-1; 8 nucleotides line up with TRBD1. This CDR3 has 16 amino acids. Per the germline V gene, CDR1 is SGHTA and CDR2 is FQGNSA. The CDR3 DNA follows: TGTGCCAGCAGCTTGGTGTCAGCGACAGGGGAGAATGAGCAGTTTTTC. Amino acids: CASSLVSATGENEQFF.

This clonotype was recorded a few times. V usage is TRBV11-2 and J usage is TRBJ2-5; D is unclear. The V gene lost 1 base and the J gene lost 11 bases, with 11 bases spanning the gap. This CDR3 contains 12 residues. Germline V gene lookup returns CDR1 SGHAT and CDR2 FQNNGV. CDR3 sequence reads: CASSLVSSEQYF. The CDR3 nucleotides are TGTGCCAGCAGCTTAGTTAGTAGTGAGCAGTACTTC.

CDR3 nucleotide sequence: TGTGCCAGCAGCCCATGGGACGCCTCCTACGAGCAGTACTTC. It yields the protein CASSPWDASYEQYF. The chain links TRBV3-1 to TRBJ2-7; the D call may be TRBD1 or TRBD2 (5 bases each). The length of the CDR3 is 14 residues. Trimming took off 4 bases at V and 0 bases at J, with 10 bases between the two ends. The V gene's germline CDR1 is LGHDT and CDR2 YNNKEL (reference sequence).

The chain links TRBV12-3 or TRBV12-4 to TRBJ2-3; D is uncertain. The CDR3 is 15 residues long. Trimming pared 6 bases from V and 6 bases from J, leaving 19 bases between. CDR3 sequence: CASRPGPVLPDTQYF. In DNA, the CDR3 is TGTGCCAGCAGACCCGGTCCCGTCCTCCCGGATACGCAGTATTTT.

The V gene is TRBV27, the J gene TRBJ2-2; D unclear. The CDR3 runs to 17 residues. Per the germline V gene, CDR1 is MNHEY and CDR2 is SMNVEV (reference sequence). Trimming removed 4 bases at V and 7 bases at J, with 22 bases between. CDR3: CASSSRRKSEVHGELFF. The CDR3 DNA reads TGTGCCAGCAGTTCAAGACGGAAGTCAGAGGTCCACGGGGAGCTGTTTTTT.

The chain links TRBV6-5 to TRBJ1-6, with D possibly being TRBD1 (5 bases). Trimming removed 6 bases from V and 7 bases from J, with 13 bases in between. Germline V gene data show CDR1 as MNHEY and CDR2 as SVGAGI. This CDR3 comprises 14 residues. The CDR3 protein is CASRVGTVNSPLHF. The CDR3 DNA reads TGTGCCAGCAGAGTAGGGACGGTGAATTCACCCCTCCACTTT.

The CDR3 nucleotides read TGCAGTGCCGTTTCAGGGGGCGTCTTCTATGGCTACACCTTC. This codes for CSAVSGGVFYGYTF. The chain couples TRBV20-1 to TRBJ1-2; 8 nucleotides align to TRBD1. This CDR3 has 14 residues. Germline V gene lookup returns CDR1 DFQATT and CDR2 SNEGSKA (reference sequence). The trim removed 6 bases at V and 4 bases at J, leaving 10 bases unmatched.

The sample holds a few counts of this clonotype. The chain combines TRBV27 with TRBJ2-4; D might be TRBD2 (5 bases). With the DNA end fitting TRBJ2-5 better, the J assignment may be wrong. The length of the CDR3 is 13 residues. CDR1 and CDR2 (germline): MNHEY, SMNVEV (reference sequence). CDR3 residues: CASSLPGGETQYF. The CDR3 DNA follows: TGTGCCAGCAGTTTACCAGGCGGGGAGACCCAGTACTTC.

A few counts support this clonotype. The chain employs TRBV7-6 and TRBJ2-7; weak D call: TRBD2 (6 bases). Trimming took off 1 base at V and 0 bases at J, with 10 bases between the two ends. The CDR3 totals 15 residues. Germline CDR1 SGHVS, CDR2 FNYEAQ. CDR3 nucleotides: TGTGCCAGCAGCTTAGATCCGGGGGTCTCCTACGAGCAGTACTTC. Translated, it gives CASSLDPGVSYEQYF.

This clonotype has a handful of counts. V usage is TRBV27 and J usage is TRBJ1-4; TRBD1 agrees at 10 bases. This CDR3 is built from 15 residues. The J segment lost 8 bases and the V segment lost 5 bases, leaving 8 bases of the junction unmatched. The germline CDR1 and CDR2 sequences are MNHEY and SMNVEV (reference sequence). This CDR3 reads CASSPRDRGEEKLFF. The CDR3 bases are TGTGCCAGCAGTCCCCGGGACAGGGGCGAGGAAAAACTGTTTTTT.

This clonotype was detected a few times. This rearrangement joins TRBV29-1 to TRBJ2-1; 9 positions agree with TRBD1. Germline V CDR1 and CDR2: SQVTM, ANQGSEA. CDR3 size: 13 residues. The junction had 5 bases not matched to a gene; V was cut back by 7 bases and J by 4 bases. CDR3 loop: CSGRDRVYNEQFF. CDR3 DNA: TGCAGCGGCCGGGACAGGGTTTACAATGAGCAGTTCTTC.